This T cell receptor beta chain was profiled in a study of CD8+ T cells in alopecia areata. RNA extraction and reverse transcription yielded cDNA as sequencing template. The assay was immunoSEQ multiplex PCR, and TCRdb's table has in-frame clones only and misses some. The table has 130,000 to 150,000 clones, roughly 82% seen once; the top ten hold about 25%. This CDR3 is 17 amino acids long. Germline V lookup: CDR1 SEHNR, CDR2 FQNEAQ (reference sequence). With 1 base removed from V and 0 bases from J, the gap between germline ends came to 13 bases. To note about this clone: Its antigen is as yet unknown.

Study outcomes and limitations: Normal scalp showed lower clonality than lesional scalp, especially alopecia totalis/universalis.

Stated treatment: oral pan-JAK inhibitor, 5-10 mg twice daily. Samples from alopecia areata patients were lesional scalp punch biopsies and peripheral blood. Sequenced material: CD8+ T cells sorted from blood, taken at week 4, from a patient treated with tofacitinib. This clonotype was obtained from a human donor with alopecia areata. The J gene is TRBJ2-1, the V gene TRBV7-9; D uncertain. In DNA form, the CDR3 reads TGTGCCAGCAGCTTAGTGGTAGACACTCTCTCCTACAATGAGCAGTTCTTC. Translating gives CASSLVVDTLSYNEQFF.